These T cell receptor beta chains were read from a single sample in a study of OX40 agonist ivuxolimab in advanced cancers. The table came from immunoSEQ multiplex PCR; TCRdb's copy has only in-frame clones and leaves some out. The sample lists roughly 45,000 clones; 92% were seen once. The starting material was CD4+ or CD8+ T cells sorted from blood, obtained in a trial of the OX40 agonist ivuxolimab. The receptors were gathered from an adult with an advanced solid tumor such as melanoma, head and neck, liver or kidney cancer. The CDR3 runs from the conserved cysteine through the conserved F or W. The D gene is left open where the match is weak.

D: NA
J: TRBJ1-4
V: TRBV28
DNA: TGTGCCAGCAGTTCTCAGATGACTAATGAAAAACTGTTTTTT
CDR3: CASSSQMTNEKLFF

D: NA
J: TRBJ2-5
V: TRBV4-1
DNA: TGCGCCAGCAGCCCACTTTTGGGGGGCGGGGAGACCCAGTACTTC
CDR3: CASSPLLGGGETQYF

D: TRBD2
J: TRBJ2-2
V: TRBV27
DNA: TGTGCCAGCCGCGGACTAGGGACCGGGGAGCTGTTTTTT
CDR3: CASRGLGTGELFF

D: NA
J: TRBJ1-5
V: TRBV27
DNA: TGTGCCAGCAGTCCGACAGTCAATCAGCCCCAGCATTTT
CDR3: CASSPTVNQPQHF

D: NA
J: TRBJ1-4
V: TRBV28
DNA: TGTGCCAGCAGTACGAGCGTCGGATCTGAAAAACTGTTTTTT
CDR3: CASSTSVGSEKLFF

D: NA
J: TRBJ2-2
V: TRBV6-5
DNA: TGTGCCAGCAGTTACTCGAACACCGGGGAGCTGTTTTTT
CDR3: CASSYSNTGELFF

D: NA
J: TRBJ2-7
V: TRBV30
DNA: TGTGCCTGGAGCCTGGCGGGGGCCAACGAGCAGTACTTC
CDR3: CAWSLAGANEQYF

D: NA
J: TRBJ2-7
V: TRBV7-9
DNA: TGTGCCAGCAGCTTTTCGACTAAGGAGCAGTACTTC
CDR3: CASSFSTKEQYF

D: TRBD2
J: TRBJ2-1
V: TRBV14
DNA: TGTGCCAGCAGCCACATGAGCGGGACTAGCGGGGGGCCCGAGTTGATTACTGAGCAGTTCTTC
CDR3: CASSHMSGTSGGPELITEQFF

D: TRBD1
J: TRBJ1-2
V: TRBV6-5
DNA: TGTGCCAGCAGTTTGACAGGGGGGCCCCAGGGCTACACCTTC
CDR3: CASSLTGGPQGYTF

D: NA
J: TRBJ2-2
V: TRBV6-4
DNA: TGTGCCAGCAGAGGAGGGGAGAACACCGGGGAGCTGTTTTTT
CDR3: CASRGGENTGELFF

D: NA
J: TRBJ1-5
V: TRBV15
DNA: TGTGCCACCAGCATCCTACCCGCCGGCAATCAGCCCCAGCATTTT
CDR3: CATSILPAGNQPQHF

D: NA
J: TRBJ2-1
V: TRBV4-1
DNA: TGCGCCAGCAGCGGGGGGTCCTACAATGAGCAGTTCTTC
CDR3: CASSGGSYNEQFF